This T cell receptor beta chain was recorded in a study of blood T cell repertoires in COVID-19. The wider study: Samples taken during acute and convalescent COVID-19 were collected in the United States, Italy and Spain. T cells, B-cell-depleted T cells, or PBMCs provided the cDNA or gDNA that served as material.

The CDR3 runs 16 residues. The germline gives CDR1 SQVTM, CDR2 ANQGSEA. V was pared by 4 bases and J by 0 bases, with 18 bases between. Original processing notes: Reference gene primer amplification in the assay estimated nucleated cell counts. Sequenced by immunoSEQ multiplex PCR; TCRdb stores in-frame clones only, minus some. D and trimming were read from the DNA, whereas the V and J calls and clone size are those reported in that table. The table has around 200,000 clones, 87% seen once. The receptor was isolated from a man between 18 and 29 years old with active or convalescent COVID-19. The rearrangement joins TRBV29-1 to TRBJ1-2, with D unclear. What was sequenced was peripheral blood. As DNA, the CDR3 is TGCAGCGTTGCGGGTCCAGAGACCCTACCTAACTATGGCTACACCTTC. Translating it yields CSVAGPETLPNYGYTF.